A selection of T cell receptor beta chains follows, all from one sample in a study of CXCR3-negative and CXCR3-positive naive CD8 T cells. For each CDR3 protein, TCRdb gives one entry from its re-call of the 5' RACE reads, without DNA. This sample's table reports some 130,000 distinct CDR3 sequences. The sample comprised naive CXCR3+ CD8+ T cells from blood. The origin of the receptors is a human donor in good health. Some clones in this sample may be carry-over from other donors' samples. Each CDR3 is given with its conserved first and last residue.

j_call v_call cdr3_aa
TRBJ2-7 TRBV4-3 CASGASWGSSYEQYF
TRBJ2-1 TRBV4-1 CASSQRHDRSSYNEQFF
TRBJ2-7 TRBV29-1 CSVAGSAYEQYF
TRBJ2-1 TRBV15 CATSSDFRPANEQFF
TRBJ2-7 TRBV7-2 CASSYYLRSSYEQYF
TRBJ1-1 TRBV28 CASSFRGGKTEAFF
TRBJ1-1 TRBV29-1 CSASENTEAFF
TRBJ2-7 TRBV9 CASSPMTEGYEQYF
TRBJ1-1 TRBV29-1 CSVMASPYTEAFF
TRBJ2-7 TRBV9 CASSAAGGALGYEQYF
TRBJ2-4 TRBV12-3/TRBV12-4 CASNSAPDDIQYF
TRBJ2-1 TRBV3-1 CASSQGLAIDEQFF
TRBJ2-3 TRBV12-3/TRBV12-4 CASSLFGGSRADTQYF
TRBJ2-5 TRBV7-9 CASSLPTSGAQETQYF
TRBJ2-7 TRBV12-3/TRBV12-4 CASSLGIDLYEQYF
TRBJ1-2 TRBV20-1 CSAFGGSTTGYTF
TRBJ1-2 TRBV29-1 CSVVIDYGYTF
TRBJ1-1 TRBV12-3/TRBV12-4 CASSFTGGRDTEAFF
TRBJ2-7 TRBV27 CASSLSWPGTYEQYF
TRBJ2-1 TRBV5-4 CASSPSGGASYNEQFF
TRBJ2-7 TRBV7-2 CASSSRTGGYEQYF
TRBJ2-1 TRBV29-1 CSVESGQFSYNEQFF
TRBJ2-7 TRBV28 CASSPDRWVDEQYF
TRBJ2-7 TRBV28 CASSRTGPSYEQYF